Listed below are T cell receptor beta chains from one sample, sequenced in a study of regulatory T cells in long-lasting Graves disease. TCRdb re-derived calls from the multiplex PCR reads in MiXCR, one entry per CDR3 protein. Here the sample spans hundreds of thousands of distinct CDR3 sequences, about 15% being singletons. These same records also appear under a second study, on T cells in Graves' hyperthyroidism and ophthalmopathy.

Sample: peripheral blood mononuclear cells (PBMCs), taken at new diagnosis, from a patient treated with antithyroid drugs. These receptor sequences come from a woman aged 25 to 39 with Graves disease. CDR3s include the opening cysteine and the closing phenylalanine or tryptophan. D genes are given only for firm matches. Clone size is given for some rows only: seen once, a few or many times, or a class if the clone is expanded.

>TRBJ2-7|TRBV11-2|17|many|TRBD1
TGTGCCAGCAGCACAATAGGGACCCGGGACAGCTCCTACGAGCAGTACTTC
CASSTIGTRDSSYEQYF
>TRBJ2-5|TRBV12-3/TRBV12-4|13|many|-
TGTGCCAGCAGCTGGGCAGCGAGTGAGACCCAGTACTTC
CASSWAASETQYF
>TRBJ1-1|TRBV5-1|15|many|-
TGCGCCAGCAGCTTGGATGCAGGGAGGGGCACTGAAGCTTTCTTT
CASSLDAGRGTEAFF
>TRBJ1-2|TRBV18|13|many|-
TGTGCCAGCTCACCACCGACCGCGGCCGGCTACACCTTC
CASSPPTAAGYTF
>TRBJ1-2|TRBV7-6|15|few|-
TGTGCCAGCAGCGCAAATCGGTCCGGGCATTATGGCTACACCTTC
CASSANRSGHYGYTF
>TRBJ2-7|TRBV2|14|-|-
TGTGCCAGCAATACAGGGTTCATCACCTACGAGCAGTACTTC
CASNTGFITYEQYF
>TRBJ2-7|TRBV5-1|15|-|-
TGCGCCAGCAGCGAGGACGGCGATCTTACGTTGGAGCAGTACTTC
CASSEDGDLTLEQYF
>TRBJ2-5|TRBV7-9|15|many|-
TGTGCCAGCAGCTTAGGGGGCTCGCTGCAAGAGACCCAGTACTTC
CASSLGGSLQETQYF
>TRBJ1-6|TRBV6-1|15|many|-
TGTGCCAGCAGACAACAAACAGTCTTCCATTCACCCCTCCACTTT
CASRQQTVFHSPLHF
>TRBJ2-7|TRBV29-1|15|many|TRBD2
TGCAGCGTACCCGGGACTAGCGGGAGCTCCTACGAGCAGTACTTC
CSVPGTSGSSYEQYF